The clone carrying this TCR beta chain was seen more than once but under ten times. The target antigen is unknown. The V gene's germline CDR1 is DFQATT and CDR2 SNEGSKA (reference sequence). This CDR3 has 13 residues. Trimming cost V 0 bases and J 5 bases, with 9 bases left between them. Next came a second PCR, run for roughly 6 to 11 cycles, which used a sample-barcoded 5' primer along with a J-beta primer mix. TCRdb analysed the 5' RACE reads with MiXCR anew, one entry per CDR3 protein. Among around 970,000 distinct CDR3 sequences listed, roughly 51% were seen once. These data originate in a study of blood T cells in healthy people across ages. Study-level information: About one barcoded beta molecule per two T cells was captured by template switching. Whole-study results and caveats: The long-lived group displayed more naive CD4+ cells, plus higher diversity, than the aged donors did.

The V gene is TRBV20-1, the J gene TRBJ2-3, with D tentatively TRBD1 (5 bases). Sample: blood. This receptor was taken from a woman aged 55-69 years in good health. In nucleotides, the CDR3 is TGCAGTGCTAGAGATAAGGGGATAGATACGCAGTATTTT. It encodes CSARDKGIDTQYF.